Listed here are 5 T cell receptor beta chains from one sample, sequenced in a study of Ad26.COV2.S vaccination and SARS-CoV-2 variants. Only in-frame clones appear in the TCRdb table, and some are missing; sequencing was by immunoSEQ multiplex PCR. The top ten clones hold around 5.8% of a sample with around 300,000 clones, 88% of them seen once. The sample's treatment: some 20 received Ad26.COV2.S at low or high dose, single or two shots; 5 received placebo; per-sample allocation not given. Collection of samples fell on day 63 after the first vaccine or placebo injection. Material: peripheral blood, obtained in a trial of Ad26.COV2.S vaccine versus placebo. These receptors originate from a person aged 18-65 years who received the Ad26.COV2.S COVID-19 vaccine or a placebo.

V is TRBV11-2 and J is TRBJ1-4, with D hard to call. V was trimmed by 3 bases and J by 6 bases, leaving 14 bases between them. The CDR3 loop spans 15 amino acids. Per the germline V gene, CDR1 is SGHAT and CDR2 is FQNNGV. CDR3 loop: CASSLFAKGDEKLFF. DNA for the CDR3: TGTGCCAGCAGCTTGTTCGCGAAGGGCGATGAAAAACTGTTTTTT.

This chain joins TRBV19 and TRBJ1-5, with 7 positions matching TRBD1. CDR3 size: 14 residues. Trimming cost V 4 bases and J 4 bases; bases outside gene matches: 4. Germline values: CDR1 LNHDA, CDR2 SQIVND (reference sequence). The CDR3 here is CASSSNRGNQPQHF. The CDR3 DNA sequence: TGTGCCAGTAGTAGCAACAGGGGAAATCAGCCCCAGCATTTT. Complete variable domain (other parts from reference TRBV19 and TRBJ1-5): DGGITQSPKYLFRKEGQNVTLSCEQNLNHDAMYWYRQDPGQGLRLIYYSQIVNDFQKGDIAEGYSVSREKKESFPLTVTSAQKNPTAFYLCASSSNRGNQPQHFGDGTRLSIL.

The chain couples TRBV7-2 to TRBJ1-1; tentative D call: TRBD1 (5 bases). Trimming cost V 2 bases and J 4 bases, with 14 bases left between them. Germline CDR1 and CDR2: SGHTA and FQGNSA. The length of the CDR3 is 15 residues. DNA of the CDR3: TGTGCCAGCAGCTTAACCCCAGGGTGGACCACTGAAGCTTTCTTT. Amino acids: CASSLTPGWTTEAFF.

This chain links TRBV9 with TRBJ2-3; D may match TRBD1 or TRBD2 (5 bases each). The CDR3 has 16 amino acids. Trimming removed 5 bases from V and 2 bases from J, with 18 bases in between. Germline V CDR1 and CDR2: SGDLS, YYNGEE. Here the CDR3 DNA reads TGTGCCAGCAGTGCCTGGGGCAGGGACCTCACAGATACGCAGTATTTT. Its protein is CASSAWGRDLTDTQYF.

CDR3 sequence reads: CASSLTYNTGELFF. In nucleotides, the CDR3 is TGCGCCAGCAGCTTGACGTACAACACCGGGGAGCTGTTTTTT. This sequence joins TRBV5-1 and TRBJ2-2; no firm D call. The germline V and J ends were trimmed by 1 base and 2 bases, with 6 bases remaining between them. Per the germline V gene, CDR1 is SGHRS and CDR2 is YFSETQ. CDR3 size: 14 residues.